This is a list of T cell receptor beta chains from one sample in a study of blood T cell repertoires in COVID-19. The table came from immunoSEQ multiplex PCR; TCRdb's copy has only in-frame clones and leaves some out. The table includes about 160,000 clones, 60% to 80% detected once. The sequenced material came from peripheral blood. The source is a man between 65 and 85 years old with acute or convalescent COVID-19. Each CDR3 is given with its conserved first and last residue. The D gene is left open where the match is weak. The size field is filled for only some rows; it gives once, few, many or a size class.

CDR3 protein: CASSLALSGPQHF
CDR3 DNA: TGTGCCAGCAGCTTAGCCCTTTCAGGCCCCCAGCATTTT
V gene: TRBV11-2
CDR3 length: 13
J gene: TRBJ1-5
D gene: .
clone size: few

CDR3 protein: CASKVGQGAAEAFF
CDR3 DNA: TGTGCCAGCAAGGTGGGACAGGGGGCCGCTGAAGCTTTCTTT
V gene: TRBV6-5
CDR3 length: 14
J gene: TRBJ1-1
D gene: TRBD1
clone size: .

CDR3 protein: CASSLVSLEAYEQYF
CDR3 DNA: TGTGCCAGCAGCTTAGTTTCGCTAGAGGCTTACGAGCAGTACTTC
V gene: TRBV11-3
CDR3 length: 15
J gene: TRBJ2-7
D gene: .
clone size: .

CDR3 protein: CASSLGQGDTGELFF
CDR3 DNA: TGTGCCAGCAGCCTGGGACAGGGTGACACCGGGGAGCTGTTTTTT
V gene: TRBV6-2/TRBV6-3
CDR3 length: 15
J gene: TRBJ2-2
D gene: TRBD1
clone size: .

CDR3 protein: CASSDSGGSYNEQFF
CDR3 DNA: TGTGCCAGCAGCGATAGCGGGGGCTCCTACAATGAGCAGTTCTTC
V gene: TRBV3-1/TRBV3-2
CDR3 length: 15
J gene: TRBJ2-1
D gene: TRBD2
clone size: .

CDR3 protein: CASSYSSAGDTEAFF
CDR3 DNA: TGTGCCAGCAGTTACTCTTCCGCAGGGGACACTGAAGCTTTCTTT
V gene: TRBV6-5
CDR3 length: 15
J gene: TRBJ1-1
D gene: .
clone size: .

CDR3 protein: CASSQRALAGVETQYF
CDR3 DNA: TGTGCTAGCAGCCAAAGGGCTCTAGCGGGGGTTGAGACCCAGTACTTC
V gene: TRBV7-7
CDR3 length: 16
J gene: TRBJ2-5
D gene: TRBD2
clone size: .

CDR3 protein: CASSPPVTGVMTEAFF
CDR3 DNA: TGTGCCAGCAGCCCCCCTGTAACAGGGGTTATGACTGAAGCTTTCTTT
V gene: TRBV5-4
CDR3 length: 16
J gene: TRBJ1-1
D gene: TRBD1
clone size: .

CDR3 protein: CASSSGQLSNQPQHF
CDR3 DNA: TGTGCCAGCAGCTCGGGACAGCTGAGCAATCAGCCCCAGCATTTT
V gene: TRBV5-6
CDR3 length: 15
J gene: TRBJ1-5
D gene: TRBD1
clone size: .

CDR3 protein: CASSELAGGRADTQYF
CDR3 DNA: TGCGCCAGCAGCGAATTAGCGGGGGGGCGGGCAGATACGCAGTATTTT
V gene: TRBV5-1
CDR3 length: 16
J gene: TRBJ2-3
D gene: TRBD2
clone size: once

CDR3 protein: CASSYFSGNPSYEQYF
CDR3 DNA: TGTGCCAGCAGTTACTTCTCGGGGAACCCCTCCTACGAGCAGTACTTC
V gene: TRBV6-2/TRBV6-3
CDR3 length: 16
J gene: TRBJ2-7
D gene: .
clone size: .

CDR3 protein: CAADSGANTEAFF
CDR3 DNA: TGTGCCGCAGACTCAGGGGCGAACACTGAAGCTTTCTTT
V gene: TRBV10-3
CDR3 length: 13
J gene: TRBJ1-1
D gene: .
clone size: .

CDR3 protein: CASMTGRICTEAFF
CDR3 DNA: TGTGCCAGCATGACTGGTCGGATTTGCACTGAAGCTTTCTTT
V gene: TRBV14
CDR3 length: 14
J gene: TRBJ1-1
D gene: .
clone size: .

CDR3 protein: CASSSRGGTDTQYF
CDR3 DNA: TGTGCCAGCAGCTCCAGGGGAGGCACAGATACGCAGTATTTT
V gene: TRBV11-3
CDR3 length: 14
J gene: TRBJ2-3
D gene: .
clone size: .

CDR3 protein: CASSGKGLVGDTQYF
CDR3 DNA: TGTGCCAGCAGTGGAAAAGGACTAGTTGGAGATACGCAGTATTTT
V gene: TRBV2
CDR3 length: 15
J gene: TRBJ2-3
D gene: TRBD2
clone size: once

CDR3 protein: CASSQDWSREAFF
CDR3 DNA: TGTGCCAGCAGCCAAGATTGGTCCCGGGAGGCTTTCTTT
V gene: TRBV3-1/TRBV3-2
CDR3 length: 13
J gene: TRBJ1-1
D gene: .
clone size: .

CDR3 protein: CASSLGLADSYNEQFF
CDR3 DNA: TGTGCCAGCAGCTTAGGACTAGCGGACTCCTACAATGAGCAGTTCTTC
V gene: TRBV11-2
CDR3 length: 16
J gene: TRBJ2-1
D gene: TRBD2
clone size: .

CDR3 protein: CASSGASGRSYEQYF
CDR3 DNA: TGTGCCAGCAGTGGGGCTAGCGGGAGATCCTACGAGCAGTACTTC
V gene: TRBV27
CDR3 length: 15
J gene: TRBJ2-7
D gene: TRBD2
clone size: .

CDR3 protein: CASSPRSGRVSGQETQYF
CDR3 DNA: TGTGCCAGCAGCCCCAGATCGGGTCGAGTTAGCGGGCAAGAGACCCAGTACTTC
V gene: TRBV7-7
CDR3 length: 18
J gene: TRBJ2-5
D gene: TRBD2
clone size: .

CDR3 protein: CASSPPSGGTETQYF
CDR3 DNA: TGTGCCAGCAGTCCCCCCAGCGGGGGGACGGAGACCCAGTACTTC
V gene: TRBV6-6
CDR3 length: 15
J gene: TRBJ2-5
D gene: TRBD2
clone size: .

CDR3 protein: CASKIYAASGEQFF
CDR3 DNA: TGTGCCAGTAAAATTTATGCGGCGTCGGGTGAGCAGTTCTTC
V gene: TRBV19
CDR3 length: 14
J gene: TRBJ2-1
D gene: .
clone size: .

CDR3 protein: CASSPATGAADTQYF
CDR3 DNA: TGTGCCAGCTCACCCGCGACAGGGGCCGCAGATACGCAGTATTTT
V gene: TRBV18
CDR3 length: 15
J gene: TRBJ2-3
D gene: TRBD1
clone size: few

CDR3 protein: CASSPGYTEAFF
CDR3 DNA: TGCGCCAGCAGCCCCGGGTACACTGAAGCTTTCTTT
V gene: TRBV5-1
CDR3 length: 12
J gene: TRBJ1-1
D gene: .
clone size: .

CDR3 protein: CASSDSGGLETQYF
CDR3 DNA: TGTGCCAGCAGTGATTCAGGGGGGTTAGAGACCCAGTACTTC
V gene: TRBV25-1
CDR3 length: 14
J gene: TRBJ2-5
D gene: .
clone size: .

CDR3 protein: CASSHRENSPLHF
CDR3 DNA: TGTGCCAGTAGTCACAGGGAAAATTCACCCCTCCACTTT
V gene: TRBV19
CDR3 length: 13
J gene: TRBJ1-6
D gene: .
clone size: .

CDR3 protein: CASSFGSHSYEQYF
CDR3 DNA: TGTGCCAGCAGCTTCGGATCTCACAGCTACGAGCAGTACTTC
V gene: TRBV7-2
CDR3 length: 14
J gene: TRBJ2-7
D gene: .
clone size: .

CDR3 protein: CASIALGGEVEAFF
CDR3 DNA: TGTGCCAGCATTGCTTTAGGGGGGGAGGTTGAAGCTTTCTTT
V gene: TRBV2
CDR3 length: 14
J gene: TRBJ1-1
D gene: .
clone size: .

CDR3 protein: CASSLRPVGSGGKNTGELFF
CDR3 DNA: TGTGCCAGCAGTTTGAGGCCTGTAGGTAGCGGGGGGAAGAACACCGGGGAGCTGTTTTTT
V gene: TRBV27
CDR3 length: 20
J gene: TRBJ2-2
D gene: TRBD2
clone size: once

CDR3 protein: CASDRGSADTQYF
CDR3 DNA: TGTGCCTCGGACAGGGGGTCAGCAGATACGCAGTATTTT
V gene: TRBV12-3/TRBV12-4
CDR3 length: 13
J gene: TRBJ2-3
D gene: TRBD1
clone size: .

CDR3 protein: CASSSRDRDSEQYF
CDR3 DNA: TGTGCCAGCAGCAGCCGGGACAGGGACTCCGAGCAGTACTTC
V gene: TRBV11-2
CDR3 length: 14
J gene: TRBJ2-7
D gene: TRBD1
clone size: few

CDR3 protein: CASSQGTGGNTIYF
CDR3 DNA: TGTGCCAGCAGCCAAGGGACAGGCGGAAACACCATATATTTT
V gene: TRBV7-9
CDR3 length: 14
J gene: TRBJ1-3
D gene: TRBD1
clone size: once

CDR3 protein: CSVNRGNGYTF
CDR3 DNA: TGCAGCGTTAACAGGGGGAATGGCTACACCTTC
V gene: TRBV29-1
CDR3 length: 11
J gene: TRBJ1-2
D gene: TRBD1
clone size: few

CDR3 protein: CAWSKPSIGGYTF
CDR3 DNA: TGTGCCTGGAGTAAACCATCGATCGGGGGCTACACCTTC
V gene: TRBV30
CDR3 length: 13
J gene: TRBJ1-2
D gene: .
clone size: .

CDR3 protein: CAISEGQGLGTEAFF
CDR3 DNA: TGTGCCATCAGTGAGGGACAGGGTTTGGGCACTGAAGCTTTCTTT
V gene: TRBV10-3
CDR3 length: 15
J gene: TRBJ1-1
D gene: TRBD1
clone size: .

CDR3 protein: CASSGGRLGDQETQYF
CDR3 DNA: TGTGCCAGCTCAGGGGGCCGTTTAGGGGACCAAGAGACCCAGTACTTC
V gene: TRBV6-4
CDR3 length: 16
J gene: TRBJ2-5
D gene: TRBD1
clone size: .

CDR3 protein: CASSLTRTEAFF
CDR3 DNA: TGTGCCAGCAGCTTAACGCGAACTGAAGCTTTCTTT
V gene: TRBV7-2
CDR3 length: 12
J gene: TRBJ1-1
D gene: .
clone size: .

CDR3 protein: CASRPSGGDEQYF
CDR3 DNA: TGTGCCAGCAGGCCCAGCGGAGGGGACGAGCAGTACTTC
V gene: TRBV6-6
CDR3 length: 13
J gene: TRBJ2-7
D gene: .
clone size: .

CDR3 protein: CASSSALAGVTDTQYF
CDR3 DNA: TGTGCCAGCAGTTCGGCATTAGCGGGAGTCACAGATACGCAGTATTTT
V gene: TRBV6-5
CDR3 length: 16
J gene: TRBJ2-3
D gene: TRBD2
clone size: .

CDR3 protein: CASSFWDRGFTDTQYF
CDR3 DNA: TGCGCCAGCAGCTTTTGGGACAGGGGTTTCACAGATACGCAGTATTTT
V gene: TRBV5-1
CDR3 length: 16
J gene: TRBJ2-3
D gene: TRBD1
clone size: .

CDR3 protein: CASSQEGGTSEAFF
CDR3 DNA: TGCGCCAGCAGCCAAGAAGGCGGGACCTCTGAAGCTTTCTTT
V gene: TRBV4-1
CDR3 length: 14
J gene: TRBJ1-1
D gene: .
clone size: few

CDR3 protein: CASSLGRGTEAFF
CDR3 DNA: TGCGCCAGCAGCTTGGGGCGGGGAACTGAAGCTTTCTTT
V gene: TRBV5-1
CDR3 length: 13
J gene: TRBJ1-1
D gene: .
clone size: few

CDR3 protein: CASSPGLAGNTGELFF
CDR3 DNA: TGTGCCAGCAGTCCCGGACTAGCGGGGAACACCGGGGAGCTGTTTTTT
V gene: TRBV27
CDR3 length: 16
J gene: TRBJ2-2
D gene: TRBD2
clone size: .

CDR3 protein: CASSRDFNTGELFF
CDR3 DNA: TGTGCCAGCAGCCGGGACTTCAACACCGGGGAGCTGTTTTTT
V gene: TRBV7-2
CDR3 length: 14
J gene: TRBJ2-2
D gene: .
clone size: .

CDR3 protein: CATSDFAWEGTQYF
CDR3 DNA: TGTGCCACCAGTGATTTTGCCTGGGAGGGGACGCAGTATTTT
V gene: TRBV24-1
CDR3 length: 14
J gene: TRBJ2-3
D gene: TRBD2
clone size: .

CDR3 protein: CASSQERLGGTDTQYF
CDR3 DNA: TGTGCCAGCAGCCAAGAGAGACTAGGGGGCACAGATACGCAGTATTTT
V gene: TRBV4-2
CDR3 length: 16
J gene: TRBJ2-3
D gene: .
clone size: .

CDR3 protein: CASSLPLAGGTDTQYF
CDR3 DNA: TGCGCCAGCAGCTTACCACTAGCGGGGGGCACAGATACGCAGTATTTT
V gene: TRBV5-1
CDR3 length: 16
J gene: TRBJ2-3
D gene: TRBD2
clone size: .

CDR3 protein: CASSLLGTGEEKLFF
CDR3 DNA: TGTGCCAGCAGCTTATTAGGGACAGGCGAGGAAAAACTGTTTTTT
V gene: TRBV7-2
CDR3 length: 15
J gene: TRBJ1-4
D gene: TRBD1
clone size: few

CDR3 protein: CASSLLAGSSYEQYF
CDR3 DNA: TGTGCCAGCAGTTTATTAGCGGGATCATCCTACGAGCAGTACTTC
V gene: TRBV27
CDR3 length: 15
J gene: TRBJ2-7
D gene: TRBD2
clone size: .

CDR3 protein: CASSPRLAGVGAWDEQFF
CDR3 DNA: TGTGCCAGCAGCCCCAGACTAGCGGGAGTTGGGGCGTGGGATGAGCAGTTCTTC
V gene: TRBV7-3
CDR3 length: 18
J gene: TRBJ2-1
D gene: TRBD2
clone size: once

CDR3 protein: CASSFTGAGYNEQFF
CDR3 DNA: TGTGCCAGCAGCTTTACAGGGGCGGGTTACAATGAGCAGTTCTTC
V gene: TRBV5-4
CDR3 length: 15
J gene: TRBJ2-1
D gene: TRBD1
clone size: .

CDR3 protein: CAWGVGQGGSNQPQHF
CDR3 DNA: TGTGCCTGGGGAGTTGGACAGGGTGGGAGCAATCAGCCCCAGCATTTT
V gene: TRBV30
CDR3 length: 16
J gene: TRBJ1-5
D gene: TRBD1
clone size: few

CDR3 protein: CASRARQGGEKLFF
CDR3 DNA: TGTGCCAGCAGAGCTAGACAGGGTGGAGAAAAACTGTTTTTT
V gene: TRBV7-8
CDR3 length: 14
J gene: TRBJ1-4
D gene: TRBD1
clone size: .

CDR3 protein: CASSPGLAGFQETQYF
CDR3 DNA: TGTGCCAGTAGTCCCGGACTAGCGGGGTTCCAAGAGACCCAGTACTTC
V gene: TRBV19
CDR3 length: 16
J gene: TRBJ2-5
D gene: TRBD2
clone size: .